The entry below describes one T cell receptor (beta chain). The antigen is undetermined. CD45RO-negative cells were positively selected for CCR7, leaving out terminally differentiated effector memory CD45RA+ cells. The authors loaded roughly 200 ng DNA, 30,000 to 35,000 T cell genomes, into sorted-subset replicate PCRs. TCRdb's table, derived via immunoSEQ multiplex PCR, lists solely in-frame clones and lacks some. The table lists around 1.9 million clones, approximately 94% of them singletons. The data originate from a study of shared clonotypes between healthy human individuals. Study-level points and caveats: The authors expected sequencing depth to affect clonotype sharing among donors. Blood alone was sampled, and tissue repertoires likely differ.

Germline assignment: CDR1 SGHVS and CDR2 FNYEAQ. The J segment lost 2 bases and the V segment lost 1 base, leaving 4 bases of the junction unmatched. The CDR3 loop spans 15 amino acids. Sequencing used naive CD8+ T cells from PBMCs. This receptor was obtained from a man between 18 and 35 years old in good health. Some clones in this sample may be carry-over from other donors' samples. V is TRBV7-6 and J is TRBJ2-7; TRBD2 agrees at 8 bases. Here the CDR3 reads CASSLGSGATYEQYF. In nucleotides, the CDR3 is TGTGCCAGCAGCTTAGGTAGCGGGGCTACCTACGAGCAGTACTTC.